This TCR beta chain was recovered during a study of breast tumors, draining lymph nodes, adjacent tissues. CDR3 length: 11 amino acids. Germline values: CDR1 GTSNPN, CDR2 SVGIG (reference sequence). The count of this clonotype is one. TCRdb redid the calling of the multiplex PCR reads with MiXCR, one entry per CDR3 protein. Of more than 50,000 distinct CDR3 sequences detected, under 55% appear once; the ten largest clones hold 10% to 13%. The clonotype was recovered from a female donor with breast cancer. Some clones in this sample may be carry-over from other donors' samples. This chain connects TRBV30 to TRBJ2-6; D remains ambiguous. Sequencing used breast tumor tissue. This CDR3 is CVIGGANVLTF. As DNA, the CDR3 is TGTGTTATAGGAGGGGCCAACGTCCTGACTTTC.